Sequencing of this TCR beta chain was carried out in a study of T cells after yellow fever vaccination. Germline lookup yields CDR1 LGHNA and CDR2 YNFKEQ. The CDR3 length is 16 residues. Unmatched junction bases numbered 6, after V lost 0 bases and J lost 4 bases. It was through 5'RACE template switching that TCR cDNA was made, with a universal primer site and UMIs added. From the 5' RACE reads, TCRdb called clonotypes with MiXCR, one entry per CDR3 protein. The table records about 75,000 distinct CDR3 sequences, around 7.7% of them present only once. In its sample, this clonotype was seen many times.

The sample in question was CD8+ T cells sorted from PBMCs, obtained 9 to 11 days after the first yellow fever vaccination. The V call is TRBV4-2, the J call TRBJ2-3, with 8 bases fitting TRBD2. This receptor was identified in a man aged 18 to 30 who received the YFV17D yellow fever vaccine. The CDR3 DNA reads as TGTGCCAGCAGCCAAGATATCGGGGGGGCTTCAGATACGCAGTATTTT. It codes for CASSQDIGGASDTQYF.